These 25 T cell receptor beta chains came from one sample sequenced in a study of blood T cells in healthy people across ages. Together with a sample-barcoded 5' primer, a J-beta primer mix was included in a second PCR lasting about 6 to 11 cycles. MiXCR, applied by TCRdb to the 5' RACE reads, yields one record per CDR3 protein. This sample has some 760,000 distinct CDR3 sequences, with roughly 25% found just once. The sample also formed part of further work on T cells of mothers and their children.

The specimen was blood. Receptors were obtained from a boy aged 5-17 years in good health.

This clonotype was seen ten or more times. The chain combines TRBV11-3 with TRBJ1-1, with D perhaps TRBD1 (5 bases). V lost 5 bases and J lost 3, with 10 bases in between. CDR1 is SGHNT, CDR2 YENEEA, per germline. The CDR3 covers 13 residues. The CDR3 DNA follows: TGTGCCAGCAGCCCCCGGGGGGACACTGAAGCTTTCTTT. It yields the protein CASSPRGDTEAFF.

The chain joins TRBV29-1 to TRBJ2-1; a weak D match, TRBD1 (5 bases). V lost 4 bases and J 4 bases, leaving 8 bases between the germline ends. Germline CDR1 reads SQVTM; CDR2 reads ANQGSEA. The CDR3 runs to 12 residues. CDR3 loop: CSVGKGYNEQFF. The DNA for the CDR3 is TGCAGCGTTGGTAAGGGGTACAATGAGCAGTTCTTC.

This chain uses TRBV2 with TRBJ1-4; no firm D call. Trimming pared 7 bases from V and 8 bases from J, leaving 8 bases between. CDR3 size: 11 residues. CDR1 and CDR2 (germline): SNHLY, FYNNEI. The CDR3: CASTPDEKLFF. The CDR3 nucleotides are TGTGCCAGCACCCCGGACGAAAAACTGTTTTTT.

The rearrangement uses TRBV6-1 and TRBJ2-3; maybe TRBD1 (5 bases). Trimming removed 5 bases from V and 1 base from J, with 10 bases in between. Germline values: CDR1 MNHNS, CDR2 SASEGT. The CDR3 is 14 residues long. The CDR3 bases are TGTGCCAGCAGTAGGGGTATACGCACAGATACGCAGTATTTT. It yields the protein CASSRGIRTDTQYF.

The chain employs TRBV12-3 or TRBV12-4 and TRBJ2-5, with TRBD1 matching 8 bases. V lost 6 bases and J lost 3; bases outside the gene matches: 6. This CDR3 comprises 14 residues. The CDR3 spells CASRKTGVEETQYF. In DNA form, the CDR3 reads TGTGCCAGCAGAAAGACAGGGGTTGAAGAGACCCAGTACTTC.

This clonotype was observed a few times. The genes are TRBV27 and TRBJ2-4; perhaps TRBD1 as D (6 bases). Germline CDR1 and CDR2: MNHEY and SMNVEV (reference sequence). This CDR3 is built from 16 residues. Trimming took off 1 base at V and 1 base at J, with 11 bases between the two ends. This chain's CDR3 is CASSLLGTSAKNIQYF. The CDR3 DNA reads as TGTGCCAGCAGTTTATTAGGGACATCCGCCAAAAACATTCAGTACTTC.

This clonotype came up a few times. The chain links TRBV7-2 to TRBJ2-1; D might be TRBD1 or TRBD2, each matching 6 bases. The CDR3 covers 16 residues. The V gene's germline CDR1 is SGHTA and CDR2 FQGNSA. With 9 bases removed from V and 1 base from J, the gap between germline ends came to 19 bases. This chain's CDR3 is CARAPNRGPSYNEQFF. CDR3 nucleotide sequence: TGTGCCAGGGCTCCGAATCGGGGGCCGTCCTACAATGAGCAGTTCTTC.

This clonotype has only a few counts. V gene TRBV29-1 combines with J gene TRBJ2-5; TRBD1 aligns across 7 bases. Germline assignment: CDR1 SQVTM and CDR2 ANQGSEA. Unmatched junction bases numbered 9, after V lost 4 bases and J lost 4 bases. The CDR3 has 14 residues. The CDR3 region has the DNA TGCAGCGTTGTCCCCCGGGACAGTTTAGAGACCCAGTACTTC. It yields the protein CSVVPRDSLETQYF.

This sequence joins TRBV6-6 and TRBJ1-4, with unresolved D. Trimming shortened V by 7 bases and J by 10 bases, and 19 bases separated the two germline ends. CDR3 length: 14 residues. CDR1 and CDR2 (germline): MNHNY, SVGAGI (reference sequence). This CDR3 reads CASTELYPSVKLFF. CDR3 DNA: TGTGCCAGCACCGAACTCTATCCTAGCGTAAAACTGTTTTTT.

The V call is TRBV6-5, the J call TRBJ1-3, with no clear D. There are 16 residues in the CDR3. CDR1 and CDR2 from the germline V gene are MNHEY and SVGAGI. Trimming stripped 0 bases from V and 0 bases from J, with 9 bases between. CDR3 in amino acids: CASSYSSRGSGNTIYF. DNA for the CDR3: TGTGCCAGCAGTTACTCGTCGCGAGGCTCTGGAAACACCATATATTTT.

This clonotype was detected a few times. This sequence joins TRBV6-6 and TRBJ1-5, with TRBD1 matching 10 bases. Looked up from germline, CDR1 is MNHNY and CDR2 is SVGAGI (reference sequence). The V and J ends lost 4 bases and 6 bases, in that order; junction bases with no gene match: 6. The CDR3 is made up of 15 amino acids. The CDR3 DNA sequence: TGTGCCAGCAGTTGGACAGGGGGGGGTAGTCAGCCCCAGCATTTT. It specifies CASSWTGGGSQPQHF.

The rearrangement uses TRBV4-1 and TRBJ1-5, with TRBD1 as a possible D gene (6 bases). Between the trimmed V and J ends, which lost 1 base and 0 bases, there was a span of 10 bases. The CDR3 contains 16 residues. The germline gives CDR1 MGHRA, CDR2 YSYEKL. The DNA for the CDR3 is TGCGCCAGCAGCCAAGGAGGGGGATCTAGCAATCAGCCCCAGCATTTT. It codes for CASSQGGGSSNQPQHF.

The chain carries TRBV10-2 and TRBJ2-5, with TRBD2 matching over 14 bases. The CDR3 is 18 amino acids. Germline V gene lookup returns CDR1 WSHSY and CDR2 SAAADI. Unmatched junction bases numbered 14, after V lost 7 bases and J lost 4 bases. The CDR3 coding sequence is TGCGCCAGCATGTTAGGGGGACTAGCGGGAGTGGGCCTAGAGACCCAGTACTTC. Protein sequence: CASMLGGLAGVGLETQYF.

This clonotype was detected a few times. V usage is TRBV7-3 and J usage is TRBJ2-1, with 11 positions matching TRBD1. The J call is in doubt because the DNA end fits TRBJ2-5 better. The CDR3 totals 17 residues. Germline V gene lookup returns CDR1 SGHTA and CDR2 FQGTGA. The CDR3 is CASSGGIGTGGRETQYF. The DNA for the CDR3 is TGTGCCAGCAGCGGGGGTATCGGGACAGGGGGACGAGAGACCCAGTACTTC.

This clonotype was counted between two and nine times. V is TRBV29-1 and J is TRBJ1-4, with 8 bases lining up with TRBD1. CDR1 and CDR2 (germline): SQVTM, ANQGSEA. V lost 7 bases to trimming and J lost 2 bases; unmatched junction nucleotides: 18. The CDR3 totals 18 residues. The DNA for the CDR3 is TGCAGCGCGCCGATCAGGGGGCGTTGGGGGAGTACTAATGAAAAACTGTTTTTT. Protein product: CSAPIRGRWGSTNEKLFF.

This rearrangement joins TRBV3-1 to TRBJ2-5; D ambiguous. Trimming stripped 0 bases from V and 3 bases from J, with 23 bases between. The germline V gene encodes CDR1 LGHDT and CDR2 YNNKEL (reference sequence). The CDR3 is 19 amino acids. The CDR3 nucleotides are TGTGCCAGCAGCCAAGAGGCCGGGCCCGACCGATTTACAGAAGAGACCCAGTACTTC. This sequence encodes CASSQEAGPDRFTEETQYF.

In its sample, this clonotype was seen a few times. CDR3 sequence: CASSYSTVFGGDTEAFF. In DNA form, the CDR3 reads TGTGCCAGCAGTTACTCGACGGTATTCGGGGGGGACACTGAAGCTTTCTTT. The rearrangement links TRBV6-2 or TRBV6-3 to TRBJ1-1; D may be TRBD1 (5 bases). Trimming left V 0 bases short and J 3 bases short, with 17 bases between. This CDR3 spans 17 amino acids. Germline CDR1 and CDR2: MNHEY and SVGEGT.

The J gene is TRBJ2-3, the V gene TRBV19, with 9 bases lining up with TRBD2. The CDR3 totals 15 residues. CDR1 is LNHDA, CDR2 SQIVND, per germline (reference sequence). The V gene end was trimmed by 4 bases and the J gene end by 5 bases; junction bases not matched to a gene: 7. CDR3 sequence reads: CASSSAGGPIDTQYF. CDR3 sequence (DNA): TGTGCCAGTAGTAGCGCGGGGGGGCCTATAGATACGCAGTATTTT.

The V gene is TRBV29-1, the J gene TRBJ2-7, with D perhaps being TRBD1 or TRBD2 (6 bases each). The CDR3 extends over 14 amino acids. V gave up 6 bases and J gave up 1 base, with 16 bases separating them. The V gene's germline CDR1 is SQVTM and CDR2 ANQGSEA. In DNA, the CDR3 is TGCAGCGTCAGAATGGAAGGGGGGTCCTACGAGCAGTACTTC. Protein: CSVRMEGGSYEQYF.

The chain combines TRBV7-2 with TRBJ1-6, with 8 positions matching TRBD1. This CDR3 contains 15 residues. Germline lookup yields CDR1 SGHTA and CDR2 FQGNSA. Germline trimming cut 4 bases from V and 3 bases from J; bases unmatched to any gene: 2. In DNA, the CDR3 is TGTGCCAGCAGCTGGACAGGGTACTATAATTCACCCCTCCACTTT. It yields the protein CASSWTGYYNSPLHF.

This clonotype was observed a few times. This chain uses TRBV28 with TRBJ1-6, with 10 bases aligning to TRBD1. The V gene's germline CDR1 is MDHEN and CDR2 SYDVKM. Trimming took 2 bases from V and 5 from J; bases not matched to a gene: 3. The CDR3 runs 16 residues. DNA for the CDR3: TGTGCCAGCAGTTTAAAAGGACAGGGGGATAATTCACCCCTCCACTTT. This encodes CASSLKGQGDNSPLHF.

This clonotype came up a few times. The chain combines TRBV7-3 with TRBJ2-1; no definite D call. Trimming took off 5 bases at V and 6 bases at J, with 11 bases between the two ends. CDR3 length: 13 residues. CDR1 and CDR2 (germline): SGHTA, FQGTGA. CDR3 nucleotide sequence: TGTGCCAGCAGCCCCGCAAGGAGCAATGAGCAGTTCTTC. Protein product: CASSPARSNEQFF.

J is TRBJ2-3 and V is TRBV3-1; TRBD2 is a possible D gene (5 bases). V was shortened by 5 bases and J by 2 bases, with 11 bases between the two germline ends. CDR1 is LGHDT and CDR2 is YNNKEL in the germline V gene (reference sequence). This CDR3 spans 14 amino acids. The CDR3 spells CASSSGSITDTQYF. Written as DNA, the CDR3 is TGTGCCAGCAGCTCGGGGAGTATCACAGATACGCAGTATTTT.

This clonotype was picked up many times. This chain links TRBV24-1 with TRBJ1-1, with D possibly matching TRBD1 (5 bases). V was cut by 9 bases and J by 4 bases, with 8 bases left in between. Germline CDR1 and CDR2: KGHDR and SFDVKD. This CDR3 region has 11 residues. CDR3 amino acids: CATGAGTEAFF. CDR3 coding DNA: TGTGCCACCGGGGCGGGCACTGAAGCTTTCTTT.

V gene TRBV7-9 combines with J gene TRBJ2-7; D might be TRBD2 (6 bases). The CDR3 covers 15 residues. Germline V gene data show CDR1 as SEHNR and CDR2 as FQNEAQ (reference sequence). V was clipped by 4 bases and J by 0 bases, with 13 bases between them. Here the CDR3 DNA reads TGTGCCAGCAGCTATAGCGGTCTAAGCTCCTACGAGCAGTACTTC. Translation: CASSYSGLSSYEQYF. Full variable domain (remainder filled in from reference TRBV7-9 and TRBJ2-7): DTGVSQNPRHKITKRGQNVTFRCDPISEHNRLYWYRQTLGQGPEFLTYFQNEAQLEKSRLLSDRFSAERPKGSFSTLEIQRTEQGDSAMYLCASSYSGLSSYEQYFGPGTRLTVT.